This TCR beta chain was sequenced during a study of PD-1 blockade in classical Hodgkin lymphoma. Time point of the sample: cycle 4 day 1 (C4D1), after five to seven weeks of nivolumab. Every single patient, without exception, relapsed after autologous stem cell transplantation, and brentuximab vedotin exposure varied. Investigators obtained CD8+ T cells from thawed PBMCs by magnetic negative selection. The study's findings and limits: It was CD4+ TCR diversity, not CD8+, that rose significantly by C4D1. Newly diagnosed patients had diversity similar to the baseline diversity of complete responders.

Germline V gives CDR1 LNHDA, CDR2 SQIVND (reference sequence). Trimming pared 1 base from V and 4 bases from J, leaving 13 bases between. The CDR3 runs 15 residues. In the case of this clone: Its antigen is undetermined.

Repertoires were generated with immunoSEQ multiplex PCR, while TCRdb's copy carries only in-frame clones and drops some. The sample comprises 12,000 or so clones, around 84% of which are singletons, and approximately 39% rests with the top ten. Source: CD8+ T cells from blood, taken before the fourth cycle of nivolumab. This sequence was found in a human donor with classical Hodgkin lymphoma. The donor label of this sample is uncertain. J is TRBJ1-2 and V is TRBV19; no clear D. The CDR3 bases are TGTGCCAGTAGTATAGCCCAGGAGAACCTCTATGGCTACACCTTC. Its translation is CASSIAQENLYGYTF. Drawing the rest from reference TRBV19 and TRBJ1-2, the complete variable domain is DGGITQSPKYLFRKEGQNVTLSCEQNLNHDAMYWYRQDPGQGLRLIYYSQIVNDFQKGDIAEGYSVSREKKESFPLTVTSAQKNPTAFYLCASSIAQENLYGYTFGSGTRLTVV.